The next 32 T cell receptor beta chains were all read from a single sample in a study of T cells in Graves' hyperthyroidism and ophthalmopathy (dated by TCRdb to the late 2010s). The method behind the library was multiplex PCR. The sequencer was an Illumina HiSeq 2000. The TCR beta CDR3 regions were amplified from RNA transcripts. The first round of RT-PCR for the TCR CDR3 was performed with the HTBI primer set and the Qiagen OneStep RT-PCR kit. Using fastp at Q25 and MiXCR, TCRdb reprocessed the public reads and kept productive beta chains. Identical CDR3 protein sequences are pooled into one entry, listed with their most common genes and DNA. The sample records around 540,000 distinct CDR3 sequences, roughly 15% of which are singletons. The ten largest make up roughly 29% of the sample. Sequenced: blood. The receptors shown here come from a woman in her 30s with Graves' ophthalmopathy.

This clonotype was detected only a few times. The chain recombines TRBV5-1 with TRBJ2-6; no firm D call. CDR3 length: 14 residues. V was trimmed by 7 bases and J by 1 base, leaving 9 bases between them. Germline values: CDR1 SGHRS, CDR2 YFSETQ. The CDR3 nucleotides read TGCGCCAGCCGTCGAGAGTCTGGGGCCAACGTCCTGACTTTC. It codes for CASRRESGANVLTF.

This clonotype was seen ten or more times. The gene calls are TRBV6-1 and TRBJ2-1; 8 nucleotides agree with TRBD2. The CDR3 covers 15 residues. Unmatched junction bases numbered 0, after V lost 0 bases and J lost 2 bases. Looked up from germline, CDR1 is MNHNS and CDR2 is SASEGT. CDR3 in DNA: TGTGCCAGCAGTGAAGCTAGCGGGACCTACAATGAGCAGTTCTTC. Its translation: CASSEASGTYNEQFF.

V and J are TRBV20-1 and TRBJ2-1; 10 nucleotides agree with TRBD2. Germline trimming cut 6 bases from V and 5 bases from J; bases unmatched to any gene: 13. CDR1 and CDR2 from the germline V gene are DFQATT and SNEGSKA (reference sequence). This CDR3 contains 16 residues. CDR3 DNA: TGCAGTGCAACGGGGTCAGCGGGAGGGCCAAACAATGAGCAGTTCTTC. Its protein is CSATGSAGGPNNEQFF.

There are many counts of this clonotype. DNA for the CDR3: TGTGCCAGCAGCTTATTACAGGGCTTCACCGGGGAGCTGTTTTTT. This codes for CASSLLQGFTGELFF. The chain is built from TRBV11-2 and TRBJ2-2, with a tentative D call TRBD1 (6 bases). V was trimmed by 2 bases and J by 4 bases, leaving 11 bases between them. Germline lookup yields CDR1 SGHAT and CDR2 FQNNGV. The CDR3 length is 15 residues. The full variable domain, completed using reference TRBV11-2 and TRBJ2-2, is EAGVAQSPRYKIIEKRQSVAFWCNPISGHATLYWYQQILGQGPKLLIQFQNNGVVDDSQLPKDRFSAERLKGVDSTLKIQPAKLEDSAVYLCASSLLQGFTGELFFGEGSRLTVL.

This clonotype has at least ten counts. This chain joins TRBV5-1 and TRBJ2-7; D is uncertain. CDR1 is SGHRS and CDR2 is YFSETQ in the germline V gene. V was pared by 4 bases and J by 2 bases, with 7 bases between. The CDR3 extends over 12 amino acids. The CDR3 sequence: CASSLTPYEQYF. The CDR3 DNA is TGCGCCAGCAGCCTAACTCCCTACGAGCAGTACTTC.

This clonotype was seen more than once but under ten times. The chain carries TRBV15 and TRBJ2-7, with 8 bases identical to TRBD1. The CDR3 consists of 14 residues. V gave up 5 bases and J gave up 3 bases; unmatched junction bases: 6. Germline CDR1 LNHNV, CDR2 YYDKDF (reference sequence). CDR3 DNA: TGTGCCACCAGCTTCCAGGGACAGGTCTACGAGCAGTACTTC. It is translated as CATSFQGQVYEQYF.

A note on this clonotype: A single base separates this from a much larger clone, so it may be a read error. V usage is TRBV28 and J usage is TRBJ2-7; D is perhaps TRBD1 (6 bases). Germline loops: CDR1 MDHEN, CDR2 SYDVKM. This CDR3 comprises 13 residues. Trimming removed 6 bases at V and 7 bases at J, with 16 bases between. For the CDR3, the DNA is TGTGCCAGCAGAGACAGGTTCTTCGGTGAGCAGTACTTC. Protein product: CASRDRFFGEQYF.

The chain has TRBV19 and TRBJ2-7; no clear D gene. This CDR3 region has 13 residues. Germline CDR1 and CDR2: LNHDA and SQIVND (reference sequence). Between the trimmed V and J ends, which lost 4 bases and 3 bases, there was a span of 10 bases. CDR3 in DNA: TGTGCCAGTAGTACGGAGATAGACTACGAGCAGTACTTC. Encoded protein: CASSTEIDYEQYF.

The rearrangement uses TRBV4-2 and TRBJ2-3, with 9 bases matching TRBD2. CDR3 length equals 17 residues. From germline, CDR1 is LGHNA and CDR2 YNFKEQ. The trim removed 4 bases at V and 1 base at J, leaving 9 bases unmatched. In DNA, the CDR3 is TGTGCCAGCAGCCTCGACCCCTCTAGCGGGGGCACAGATACGCAGTATTTT. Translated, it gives CASSLDPSSGGTDTQYF.

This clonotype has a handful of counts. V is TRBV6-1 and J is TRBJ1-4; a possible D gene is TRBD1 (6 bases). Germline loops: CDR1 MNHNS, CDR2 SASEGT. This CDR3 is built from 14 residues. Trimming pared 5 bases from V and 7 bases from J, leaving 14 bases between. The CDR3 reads CASSRQVGGEKLFF. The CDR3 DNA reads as TGTGCCAGCAGTAGACAGGTTGGGGGTGAAAAACTGTTTTTT.

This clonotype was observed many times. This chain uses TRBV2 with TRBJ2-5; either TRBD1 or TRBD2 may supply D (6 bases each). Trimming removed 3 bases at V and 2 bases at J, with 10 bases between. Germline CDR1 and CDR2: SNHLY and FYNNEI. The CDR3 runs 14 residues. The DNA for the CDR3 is TGTGCCAGCAGTGACGGAGGGGGTCAAGAGACCCAGTACTTC. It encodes CASSDGGGQETQYF. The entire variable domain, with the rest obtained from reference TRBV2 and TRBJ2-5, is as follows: EPEVTQTPSHQVTQMGQEVILRCVPISNHLYFYWYRQILGQKVEFLVSFYNNEISEKSEIFDDQFSVERPDGSNFTLKIRSTKLEDSAMYFCASSDGGGQETQYFGPGTRLLVL.

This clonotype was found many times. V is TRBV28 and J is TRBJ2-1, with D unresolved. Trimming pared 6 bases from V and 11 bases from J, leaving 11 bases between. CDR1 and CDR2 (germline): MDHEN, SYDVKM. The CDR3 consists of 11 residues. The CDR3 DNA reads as TGTGCCAGCAGCCCCCACTATAAGCAGTTCTTC. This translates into CASSPHYKQFF.

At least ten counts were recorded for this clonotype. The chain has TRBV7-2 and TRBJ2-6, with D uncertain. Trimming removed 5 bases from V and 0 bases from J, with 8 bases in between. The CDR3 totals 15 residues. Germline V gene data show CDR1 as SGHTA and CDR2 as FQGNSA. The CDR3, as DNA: TGTGCCAGCAGCAAAGACATCTCTGGGGCCAACGTCCTGACTTTC. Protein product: CASSKDISGANVLTF.

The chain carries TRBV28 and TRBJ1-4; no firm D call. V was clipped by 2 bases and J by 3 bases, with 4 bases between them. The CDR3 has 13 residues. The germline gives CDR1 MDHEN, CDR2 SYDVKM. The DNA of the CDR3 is TGTGCCAGCAGTTTACCGTCTAATGAAAAACTGTTTTTT. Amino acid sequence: CASSLPSNEKLFF.

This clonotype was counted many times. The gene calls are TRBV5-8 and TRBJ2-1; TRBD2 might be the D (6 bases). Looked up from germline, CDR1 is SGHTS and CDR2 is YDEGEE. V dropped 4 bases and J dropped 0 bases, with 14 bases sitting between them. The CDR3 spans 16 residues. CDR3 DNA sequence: TGTGCCAGCAGCCTCCGCGGGGTAAGCTCCTACAATGAGCAGTTCTTC. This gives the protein CASSLRGVSSYNEQFF.

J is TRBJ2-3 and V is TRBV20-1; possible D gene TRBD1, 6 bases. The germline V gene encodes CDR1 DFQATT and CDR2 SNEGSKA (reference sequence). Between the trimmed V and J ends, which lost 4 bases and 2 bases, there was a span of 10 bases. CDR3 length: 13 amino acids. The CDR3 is CSAKRTATDTQYF. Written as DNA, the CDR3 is TGCAGTGCTAAAAGGACAGCCACAGATACGCAGTATTTT.

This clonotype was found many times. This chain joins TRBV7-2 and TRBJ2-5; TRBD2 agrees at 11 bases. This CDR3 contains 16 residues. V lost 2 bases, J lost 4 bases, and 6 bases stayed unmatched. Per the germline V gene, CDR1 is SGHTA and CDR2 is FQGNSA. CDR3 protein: CASSLRQGLAAETQYF. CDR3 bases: TGTGCCAGCAGCTTACGCCAGGGACTAGCGGCAGAGACCCAGTACTTC. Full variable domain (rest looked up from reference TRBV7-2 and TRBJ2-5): GAGVSQSPSNKVTEKGKDVELRCDPISGHTALYWYRQSLGQGLEFLIYFQGNSAPDKSGLPSDRFSAERTGGSVSTLTIQRTQQEDSAVYLCASSLRQGLAAETQYFGPGTRLLVL.

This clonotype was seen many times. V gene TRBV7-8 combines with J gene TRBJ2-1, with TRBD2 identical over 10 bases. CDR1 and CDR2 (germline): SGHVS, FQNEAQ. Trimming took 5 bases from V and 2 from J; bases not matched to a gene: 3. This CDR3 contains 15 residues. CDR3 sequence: CASSLLAGAYNEQFF. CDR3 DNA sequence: TGTGCCAGCAGCCTCCTAGCGGGGGCCTACAATGAGCAGTTCTTC. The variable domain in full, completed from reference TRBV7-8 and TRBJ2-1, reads GAGVSQSPRYKVAKRGQDVALRCDPISGHVSLFWYQQALGQGPEFLTYFQNEAQLDKSGLPSDRFFAERPEGSVSTLKIQRTQQEDSAVYLCASSLLAGAYNEQFFGPGTRLTVL.

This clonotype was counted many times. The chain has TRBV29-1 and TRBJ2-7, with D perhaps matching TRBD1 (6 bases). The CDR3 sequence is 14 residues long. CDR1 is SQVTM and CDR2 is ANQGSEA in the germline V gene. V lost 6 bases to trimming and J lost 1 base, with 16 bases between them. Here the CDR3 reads CSVIGQYVSYEQYF. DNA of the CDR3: TGCAGCGTCATCGGACAGTACGTATCCTACGAGCAGTACTTC.

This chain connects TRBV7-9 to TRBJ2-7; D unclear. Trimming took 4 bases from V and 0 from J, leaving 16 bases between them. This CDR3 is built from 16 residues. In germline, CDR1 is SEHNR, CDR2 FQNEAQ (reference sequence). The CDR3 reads CASSSPLGTFSYEQYF. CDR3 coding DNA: TGTGCCAGCAGCTCCCCCCTCGGAACCTTCTCCTACGAGCAGTACTTC.

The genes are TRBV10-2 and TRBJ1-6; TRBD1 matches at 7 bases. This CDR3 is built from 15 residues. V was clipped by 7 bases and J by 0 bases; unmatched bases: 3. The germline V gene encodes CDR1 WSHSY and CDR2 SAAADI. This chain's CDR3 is CASKGQSSYNSPLHF. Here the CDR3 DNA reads TGCGCCAGCAAGGGACAGAGCTCCTATAATTCACCCCTCCACTTT.

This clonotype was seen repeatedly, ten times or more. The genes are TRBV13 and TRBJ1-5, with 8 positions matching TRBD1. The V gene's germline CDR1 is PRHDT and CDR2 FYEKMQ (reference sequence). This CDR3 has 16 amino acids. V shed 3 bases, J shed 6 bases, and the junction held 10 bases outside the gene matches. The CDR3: CASSFQAGGRGQPQHF. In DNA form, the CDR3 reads TGTGCCAGCAGCTTCCAGGCAGGGGGCCGGGGTCAGCCCCAGCATTTT.

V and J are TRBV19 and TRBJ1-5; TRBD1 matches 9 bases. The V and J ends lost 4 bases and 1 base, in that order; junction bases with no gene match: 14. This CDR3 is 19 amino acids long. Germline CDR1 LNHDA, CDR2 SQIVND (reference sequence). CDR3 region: CASSKGPGQGFESNQPQHF. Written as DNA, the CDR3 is TGTGCCAGTAGTAAGGGACCGGGACAGGGTTTCGAAAGCAATCAGCCCCAGCATTTT.

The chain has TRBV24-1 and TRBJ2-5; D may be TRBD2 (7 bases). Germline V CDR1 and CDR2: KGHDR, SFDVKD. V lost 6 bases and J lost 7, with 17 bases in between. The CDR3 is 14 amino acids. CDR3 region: CATSKGQGRGTQYF. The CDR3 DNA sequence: TGTGCCACCAGTAAGGGGCAGGGGAGGGGGACCCAGTACTTC.

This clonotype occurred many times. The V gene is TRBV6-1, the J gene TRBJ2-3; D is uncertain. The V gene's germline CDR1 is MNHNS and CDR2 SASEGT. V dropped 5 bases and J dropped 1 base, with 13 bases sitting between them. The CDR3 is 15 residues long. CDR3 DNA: TGTGCCAGCAGTTTCTTCGCGGACGGCACAGATACGCAGTATTTT. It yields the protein CASSFFADGTDTQYF.

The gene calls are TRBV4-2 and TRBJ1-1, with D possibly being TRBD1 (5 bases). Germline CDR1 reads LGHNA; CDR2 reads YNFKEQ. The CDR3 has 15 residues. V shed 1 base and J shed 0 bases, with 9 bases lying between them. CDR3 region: CASSQAPTVNTEAFF. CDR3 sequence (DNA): TGTGCCAGCAGCCAAGCTCCGACAGTGAACACTGAAGCTTTCTTT.

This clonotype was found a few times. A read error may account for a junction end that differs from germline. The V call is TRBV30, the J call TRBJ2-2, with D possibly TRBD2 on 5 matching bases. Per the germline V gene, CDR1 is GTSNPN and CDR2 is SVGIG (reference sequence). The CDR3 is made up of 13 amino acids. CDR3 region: CAWTNPYTGEPFF. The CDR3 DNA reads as TGTGCCTGGACCAACCCCTACACCGGGGAGCCGTTTTTT.

The CDR3 DNA reads TGTGCCAGCAGCCCGATGCGGACTAGCGGGAGCATTGAGCAGTTCTTC. The encoded protein is CASSPMRTSGSIEQFF. The rearrangement uses TRBV7-3 and TRBJ2-1; TRBD2 agrees at 13 bases. This CDR3 contains 16 residues. Germline V lookup: CDR1 SGHTA, CDR2 FQGTGA. V was clipped by 5 bases and J by 9 bases; unmatched bases: 10.

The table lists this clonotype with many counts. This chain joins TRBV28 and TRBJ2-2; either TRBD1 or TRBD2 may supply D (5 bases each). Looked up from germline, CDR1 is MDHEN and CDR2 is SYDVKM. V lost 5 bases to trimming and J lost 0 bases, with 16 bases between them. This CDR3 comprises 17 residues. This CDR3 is CASSPLIGAANTGELFF. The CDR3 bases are TGTGCCAGCAGTCCATTAATCGGGGCCGCGAACACCGGGGAGCTGTTTTTT.

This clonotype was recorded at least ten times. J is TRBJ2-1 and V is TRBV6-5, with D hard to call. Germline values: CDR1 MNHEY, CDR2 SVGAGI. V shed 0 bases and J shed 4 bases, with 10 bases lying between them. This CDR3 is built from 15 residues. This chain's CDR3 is CASSYSGPQYNEQFF. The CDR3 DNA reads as TGTGCCAGCAGTTACTCCGGACCACAGTACAATGAGCAGTTCTTC.

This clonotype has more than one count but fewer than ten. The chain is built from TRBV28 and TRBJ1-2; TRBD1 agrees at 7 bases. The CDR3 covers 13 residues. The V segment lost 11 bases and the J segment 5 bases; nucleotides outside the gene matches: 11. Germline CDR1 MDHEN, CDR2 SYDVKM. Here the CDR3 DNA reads TGTGCCGAATCGCCCGGGACAGCTTATGGCTACACCTTC. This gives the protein CAESPGTAYGYTF.

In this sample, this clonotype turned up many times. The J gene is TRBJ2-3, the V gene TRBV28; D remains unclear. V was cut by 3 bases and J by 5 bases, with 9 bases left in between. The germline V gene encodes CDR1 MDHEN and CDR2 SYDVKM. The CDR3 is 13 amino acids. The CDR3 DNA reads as TGTGCCAGCAGTTTGGTCGTGCGAGATACGCAGTATTTT. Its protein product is CASSLVVRDTQYF.